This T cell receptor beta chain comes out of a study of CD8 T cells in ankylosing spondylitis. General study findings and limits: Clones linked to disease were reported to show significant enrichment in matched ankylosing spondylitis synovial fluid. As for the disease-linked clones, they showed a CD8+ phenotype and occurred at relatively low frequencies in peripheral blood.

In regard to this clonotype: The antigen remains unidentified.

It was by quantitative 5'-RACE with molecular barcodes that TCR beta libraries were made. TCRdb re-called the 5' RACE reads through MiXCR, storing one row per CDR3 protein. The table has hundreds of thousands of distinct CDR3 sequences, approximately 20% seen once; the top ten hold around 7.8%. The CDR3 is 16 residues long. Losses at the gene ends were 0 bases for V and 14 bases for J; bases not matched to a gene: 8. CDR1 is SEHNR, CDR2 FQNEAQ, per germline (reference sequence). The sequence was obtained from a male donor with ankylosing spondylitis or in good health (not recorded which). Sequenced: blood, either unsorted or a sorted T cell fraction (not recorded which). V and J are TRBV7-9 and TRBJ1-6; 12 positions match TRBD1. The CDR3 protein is CASSLASGTGGSALHF. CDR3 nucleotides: TGTGCCAGCAGCTTAGCGTCCGGGACAGGGGGCTCGGCCCTCCACTTT.